This TCR beta chain came from a study of blood T cell repertoires in COVID-19. The table came from immunoSEQ multiplex PCR; TCRdb's copy has only in-frame clones and leaves some out. The sample includes 65,000 or so clones, more than 55% seen only once; the top ten take 51%. Within 2 weeks before study entry, exposed participants met a COVID-19 case. The CDR3 consists of 15 residues. Germline-derived CDR1 and CDR2 are SGHTA and FQGNSA. Trimming left V 6 bases short and J 2 bases short, with 15 bases between. The chain has TRBV7-2 and TRBJ2-3; tentatively, D is TRBD2 (6 bases). Sequencing was performed on PBMCs or T cells enriched from blood (not recorded which). The sequence was collected from a woman between 55 and 75 years old who had been exposed to COVID-19. CDR3 in DNA: TGTGCCAGCAGAGCGACCGGGACTTCCACAGATACGCAGTATTTT. As protein: CASRATGTSTDTQYF.